This paragraph reports one T cell receptor (beta chain). The antigen remains undetermined. A single record per CDR3 protein comes from TCRdb applying MiXCR to the RT-PCR reads. Among approximately 530,000 distinct CDR3 sequences listed, over 10% were seen once. This sample is drawn from a study of response to subunit inactivated influenza vaccine. Findings and caveats of the study: Only a handful of new T cells, the authors suggested, are recruited with each seasonal influenza vaccination.

The CDR3 consists of 17 residues. Germline V gives CDR1 KGHDR, CDR2 SFDVKD. The V gene lost 9 bases and the J gene lost 3 bases, with 26 bases spanning the gap. The sample was PBMCs from blood, taken 35 to 45 days after vaccination. J is TRBJ2-7 and V is TRBV24-1; D gene uncertain. The TCR originated in a man over 45 who received an inactivated influenza vaccine. CDR3 DNA: TGTGCCACCTCAAACGGCGGCTTCGAGGCGGTTGACTACGAGCAGTACTTC. Its protein is CATSNGGFEAVDYEQYF.